What follows describes a single TCR beta chain. Its target is unknown. This entry comes from a study of cytomegalovirus exposure and HLA in healthy donors. Broader study findings: A later analysis associated approximately 17,000 TCR beta sequences with HLA alleles at a 0.05 false discovery rate.

Trimming took 4 bases from V and 3 from J; bases not matched to a gene: 4. Germline CDR1 is MGHRA and CDR2 is YSYEKL. This CDR3 spans 15 amino acids. This PCR relied on a set of 60 Vbeta primers and 13 Jbeta primers. Some clones are missing from TCRdb's copy, which holds only in-frame ones; the method was immunoSEQ multiplex PCR. The sample lists over 150,000 clones, roughly four fifths occurring once. This TCR derives from a man between 35 and 55 years old in good health and CMV-seronegative. The J gene is TRBJ2-1, the V gene TRBV4-1; 9 bases are a match to TRBD2. Sequenced input: PBMCs. The CDR3 reads CASSRLAGSYNEQFF. The CDR3 bases are TGCGCCAGCAGCCGGCTAGCGGGGAGCTACAATGAGCAGTTCTTC.